Each of the 3 T cell receptor beta chains below was sequenced from the same sample in a study of blood T cell repertoires in COVID-19 (dated by TCRdb to the early 2020s). Library creation used the immunoSEQ multiplex PCR assay. Entries here come from immuneACCESS through TCRdb and include only in-frame sequences with V and J called. Some clones fail to appear in such tables; in the studies checked, an unresolved V gene covers under half of the shortfall, and the cause of the remainder is unknown. In all, the sample holds 130,000 to 150,000 clones, and about 79% of those were seen once. The ten most abundant clones make up 3% to 3.5% of the sample. Sequenced input: peripheral blood. The origin of the receptors is an elderly woman with acute or convalescent COVID-19.

There are a few counts of this clone. The chain recombines TRBV11-2 with TRBJ2-3; 7 positions match TRBD1. The CDR3 is 16 amino acids. CDR1 and CDR2 (germline): SGHAT, FQNNGV. With 1 base clipped from V and 3 bases from J, the junction kept 7 bases outside the gene matches. CDR3 in amino acids: CASSLGRQGRTDTQYF. CDR3 nucleotide sequence: TGTGCCAGCAGCTTAGGACGACAGGGACGGACAGATACGCAGTATTTT.

As for this clone: The same CDR3 arises from other DNA sequences in this sample as well. The chain joins TRBV11-2 to TRBJ1-2; 9 nucleotides agree with TRBD1. This CDR3 comprises 13 residues. The germline CDR1 and CDR2 sequences are SGHAT and FQNNGV. Germline trimming cut 4 bases from V and 5 bases from J; bases unmatched to any gene: 2. CDR3 residues: CASSSGQGYGYTF. The CDR3 nucleotides read TGTGCCAGCAGCTCCGGACAGGGGTATGGCTACACCTTC.

The V call is TRBV6-5, the J call TRBJ1-2; the D is unclear. Trimming pared 0 bases from V and 4 bases from J, leaving 9 bases between. In germline, CDR1 is MNHEY, CDR2 SVGAGI. The CDR3 loop spans 14 amino acids. CDR3 sequence reads: CASSYSAGPYGYTF. CDR3 nucleotide sequence: TGTGCCAGCAGTTACTCAGCAGGCCCCTATGGCTACACCTTC.